Only a few counts were recorded for the clone carrying this T cell receptor beta chain. No antigen is known for it. These data originate in a study of cytomegalovirus exposure and HLA in healthy donors. Researchers ran the PCR with 60 Vbeta and 13 Jbeta primers. Sequencing used immunoSEQ multiplex PCR; TCRdb keeps in-frame clones, though not all of them. Among approximately 150,000 clones listed, nearly 70% were seen once. The CDR3 length is 15 residues. V shed 7 bases and J shed 1 base, with 14 bases lying between them. Germline CDR1 is MNHNS and CDR2 is SASEGT. Findings and limits, study-wide: Several of the most significant clusters appeared, in a later analysis, to be linked to common viral pathogens.

This sequence originates from a man aged 30 to 39 in good health and CMV-seropositive. The chain is built from TRBV6-1 and TRBJ1-5; possibly TRBD1 for D (6 bases). Sequenced: PBMCs. For the CDR3, the DNA is TGTGCCAGCACAGCGGGACAACTAAGCAATCAGCCCCAGCATTTT. The encoded protein is CASTAGQLSNQPQHF.